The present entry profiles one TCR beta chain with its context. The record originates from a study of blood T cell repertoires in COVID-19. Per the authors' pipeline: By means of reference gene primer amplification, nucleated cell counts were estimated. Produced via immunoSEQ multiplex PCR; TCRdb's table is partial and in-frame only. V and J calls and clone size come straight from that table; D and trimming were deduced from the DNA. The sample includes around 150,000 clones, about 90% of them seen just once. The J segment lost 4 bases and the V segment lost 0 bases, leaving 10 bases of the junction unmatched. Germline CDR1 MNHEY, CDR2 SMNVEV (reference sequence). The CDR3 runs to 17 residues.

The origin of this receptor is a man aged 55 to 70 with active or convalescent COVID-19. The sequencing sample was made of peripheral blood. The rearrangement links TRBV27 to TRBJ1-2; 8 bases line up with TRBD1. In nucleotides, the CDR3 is TGTGCCAGCAGTTTATCCCTTTCGACAGGGGTCCCCTATGGCTACACCTTC. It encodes CASSLSLSTGVPYGYTF.